Sequencing of this TCR beta chain was carried out in a study of patients and donors after allogeneic stem cell transplantation. The CDR3 covers 15 residues. V was shortened by 6 bases and J by 5 bases, with 19 bases between the two germline ends. TCRdb itself ran the RT-PCR reads through MiXCR, one entry per CDR3 protein. Altogether some 92,000 distinct CDR3 sequences are present, under 50% being singletons, with the ten largest covering more than 55%. V is TRBV12-3 or TRBV12-4 and J is TRBJ1-2; D may be TRBD1 (5 bases). Material for sequencing was blood, either unsorted or a sorted T cell fraction (not recorded which). The sequence was collected from a human donor who was either an allogeneic HSCT recipient or a stem cell or donor lymphocyte infusion donor (not recorded which). It is not recorded whose cells these are; they may come from a transplant donor. The CDR3 coding sequence is TGTGCCAGCAGCCCGGGGGGACGGTCCCTATATGGCTACACCTTC. This sequence encodes CASSPGGRSLYGYTF.